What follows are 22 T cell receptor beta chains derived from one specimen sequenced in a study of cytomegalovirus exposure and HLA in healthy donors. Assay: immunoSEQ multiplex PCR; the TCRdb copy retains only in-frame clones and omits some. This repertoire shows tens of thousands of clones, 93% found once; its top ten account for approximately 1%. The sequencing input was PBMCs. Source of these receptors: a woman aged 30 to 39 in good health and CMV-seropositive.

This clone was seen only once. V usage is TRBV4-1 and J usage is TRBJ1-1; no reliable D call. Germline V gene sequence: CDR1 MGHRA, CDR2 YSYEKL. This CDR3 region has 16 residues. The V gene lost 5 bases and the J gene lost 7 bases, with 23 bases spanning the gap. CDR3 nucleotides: TGCGCCAGCAGCGACCCCCCAGCGGGTGGAGGGAATGAAGCTTTCTTT. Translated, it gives CASSDPPAGGGNEAFF.

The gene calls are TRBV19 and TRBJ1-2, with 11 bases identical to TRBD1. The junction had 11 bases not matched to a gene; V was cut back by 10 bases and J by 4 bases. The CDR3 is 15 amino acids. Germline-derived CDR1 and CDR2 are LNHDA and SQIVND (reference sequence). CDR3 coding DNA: TGTGCCACCAGGACAGGGGGCCTCACCTCCTATGGCTACACCTTC. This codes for CATRTGGLTSYGYTF. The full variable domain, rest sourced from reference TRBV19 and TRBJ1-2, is DGGITQSPKYLFRKEGQNVTLSCEQNLNHDAMYWYRQDPGQGLRLIYYSQIVNDFQKGDIAEGYSVSREKKESFPLTVTSAQKNPTAFYLCATRTGGLTSYGYTFGSGTRLTVV.

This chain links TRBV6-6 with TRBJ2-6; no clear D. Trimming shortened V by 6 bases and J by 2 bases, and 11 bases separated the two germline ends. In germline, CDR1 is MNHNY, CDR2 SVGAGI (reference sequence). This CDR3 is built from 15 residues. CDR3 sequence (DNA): TGTGCCAGCAGCCCCATGAGAACTGGGGCCAACGTCCTGACTTTC. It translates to CASSPMRTGANVLTF.

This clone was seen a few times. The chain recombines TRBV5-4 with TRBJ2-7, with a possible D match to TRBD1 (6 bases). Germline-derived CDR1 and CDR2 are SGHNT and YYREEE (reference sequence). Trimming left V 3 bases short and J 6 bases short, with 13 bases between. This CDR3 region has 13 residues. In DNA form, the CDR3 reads TGTGCCAGCAGCTCTACAGGGTCAGGCGAGCAGTACTTC. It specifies CASSSTGSGEQYF.

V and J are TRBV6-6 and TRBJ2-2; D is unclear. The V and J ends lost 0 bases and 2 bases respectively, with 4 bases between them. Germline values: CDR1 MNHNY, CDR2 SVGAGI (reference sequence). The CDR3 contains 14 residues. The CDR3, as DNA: TGTGCCAGCAGTTACTCCCGTAACACCGGGGAGCTGTTTTTT. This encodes CASSYSRNTGELFF.

CDR3 nucleotide sequence: TGTGCCAGCAGTCCGGGACTAGCGGGAGTGAAGTTCTTC. It encodes CASSPGLAGVKFF. The chain has TRBV28 and TRBJ2-1; 14 nucleotides agree with TRBD2. V was clipped by 5 bases and J by 14 bases; unmatched bases: 5. This CDR3 comprises 13 residues. Germline loops: CDR1 MDHEN, CDR2 SYDVKM. Full variable domain (missing parts from reference TRBV28 and TRBJ2-1): DVKVTQSSRYLVKRTGEKVFLECVQDMDHENMFWYRQDPGLGLRLIYFSYDVKMKEKGDIPEGYSVSREKKERFSLILESASTNQTSMYLCASSPGLAGVKFFGPGTRLTVL.

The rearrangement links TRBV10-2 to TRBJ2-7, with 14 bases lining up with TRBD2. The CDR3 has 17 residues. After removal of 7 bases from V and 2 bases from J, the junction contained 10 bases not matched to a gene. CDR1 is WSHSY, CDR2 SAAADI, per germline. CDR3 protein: CASKLGTSGSHPYEQYF. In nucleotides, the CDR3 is TGCGCCAGCAAGTTAGGGACTAGCGGGAGTCATCCCTACGAGCAGTACTTC.

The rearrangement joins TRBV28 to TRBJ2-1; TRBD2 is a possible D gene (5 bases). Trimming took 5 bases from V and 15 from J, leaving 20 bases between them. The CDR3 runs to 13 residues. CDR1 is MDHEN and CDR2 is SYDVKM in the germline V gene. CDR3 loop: CASSPPTAGSPFF. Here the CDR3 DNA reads TGTGCCAGCAGTCCCCCGACGGCGGGTAGTCCGTTCTTC.

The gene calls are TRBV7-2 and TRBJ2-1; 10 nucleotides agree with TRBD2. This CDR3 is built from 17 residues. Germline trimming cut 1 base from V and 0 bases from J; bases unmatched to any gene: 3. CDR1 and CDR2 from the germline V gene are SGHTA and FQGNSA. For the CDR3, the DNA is TGTGCCAGCAGCTTAGAGGCTAGCGGGAGCTCCTACAATGAGCAGTTCTTC. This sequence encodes CASSLEASGSSYNEQFF.

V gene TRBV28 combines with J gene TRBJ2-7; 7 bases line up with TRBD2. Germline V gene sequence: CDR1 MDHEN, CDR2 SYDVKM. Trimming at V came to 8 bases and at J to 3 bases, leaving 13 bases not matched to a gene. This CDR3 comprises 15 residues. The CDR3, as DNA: TGTGCCAGCCCCCCGAAGCGGGACCTTTTCTACGAGCAGTACTTC. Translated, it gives CASPPKRDLFYEQYF.

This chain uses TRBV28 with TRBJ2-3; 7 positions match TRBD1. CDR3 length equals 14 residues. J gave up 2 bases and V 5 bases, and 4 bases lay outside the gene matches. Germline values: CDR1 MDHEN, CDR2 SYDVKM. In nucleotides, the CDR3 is TGTGCCAGCAGTCTGACAGGGAACACAGATACGCAGTATTTT. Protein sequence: CASSLTGNTDTQYF.

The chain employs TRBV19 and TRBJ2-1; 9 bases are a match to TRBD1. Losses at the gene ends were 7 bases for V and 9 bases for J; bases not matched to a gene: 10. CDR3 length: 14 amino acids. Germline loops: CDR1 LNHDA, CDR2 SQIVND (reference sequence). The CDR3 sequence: CASTALGQGFEQFF. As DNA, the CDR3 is TGTGCCAGTACCGCATTAGGACAGGGGTTTGAGCAGTTCTTC.

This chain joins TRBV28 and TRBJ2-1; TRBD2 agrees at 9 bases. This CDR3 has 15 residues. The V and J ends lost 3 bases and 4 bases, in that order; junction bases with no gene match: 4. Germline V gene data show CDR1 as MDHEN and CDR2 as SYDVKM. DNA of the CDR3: TGTGCCAGCAGTTTTAGGCGGGAGGGTTACAATGAGCAGTTCTTC. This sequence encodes CASSFRREGYNEQFF.

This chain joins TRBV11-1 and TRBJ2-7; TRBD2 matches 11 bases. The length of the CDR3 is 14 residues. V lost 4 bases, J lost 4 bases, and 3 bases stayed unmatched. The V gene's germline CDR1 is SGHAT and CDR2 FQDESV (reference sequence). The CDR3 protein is CASSSLAGGYEQYF. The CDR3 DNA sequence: TGTGCCAGCAGCTCCTTAGCGGGAGGGTACGAGCAGTACTTC.

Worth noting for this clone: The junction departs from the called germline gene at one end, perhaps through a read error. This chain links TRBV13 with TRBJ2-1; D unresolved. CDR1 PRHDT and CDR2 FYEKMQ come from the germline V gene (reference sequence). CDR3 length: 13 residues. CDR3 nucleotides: TGTGCCGGCAGCCCCCCCTTGAGCAATGAGCAGTTCTTC. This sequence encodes CAGSPPLSNEQFF. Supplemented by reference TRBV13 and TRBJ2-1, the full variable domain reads AAGVIQSPRHLIKEKRETATLKCYPIPRHDTVYWYQQGPGQDPQFLISFYEKMQSDKGSIPDRFSAQQFSDYHSELNMSSLELGDSALYFCAGSPPLSNEQFFGPGTRLTVL.

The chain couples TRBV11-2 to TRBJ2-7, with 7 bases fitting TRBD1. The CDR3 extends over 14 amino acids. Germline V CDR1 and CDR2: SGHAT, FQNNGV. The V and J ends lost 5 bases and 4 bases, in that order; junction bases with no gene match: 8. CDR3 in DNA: TGTGCCAGCAGCAACCGGGACAGCCCTTACGAGCAGTACTTC. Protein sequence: CASSNRDSPYEQYF.

The CDR3 DNA reads as TGTGCCAAGAGACAGGGGTTTAACGGTAATGGCTACACCTTC. This codes for CAKRQGFNGNGYTF. The chain employs TRBV10-3 and TRBJ1-2; 8 bases line up with TRBD1. Per the germline V gene, CDR1 is ENHRY and CDR2 is SYGVKD. This CDR3 contains 14 residues. V gave up 10 bases and J gave up 6 bases; unmatched junction bases: 13.

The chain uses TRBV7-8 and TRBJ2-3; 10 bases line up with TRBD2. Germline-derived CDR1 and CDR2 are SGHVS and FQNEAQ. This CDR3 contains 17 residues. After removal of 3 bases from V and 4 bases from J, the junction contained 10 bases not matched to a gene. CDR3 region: CASSFGVPGLAPDTQYF. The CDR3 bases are TGTGCCAGCAGCTTCGGCGTCCCGGGACTAGCGCCAGATACGCAGTATTTT. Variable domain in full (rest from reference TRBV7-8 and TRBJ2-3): GAGVSQSPRYKVAKRGQDVALRCDPISGHVSLFWYQQALGQGPEFLTYFQNEAQLDKSGLPSDRFFAERPEGSVSTLKIQRTQQEDSAVYLCASSFGVPGLAPDTQYFGPGTRLTVL.

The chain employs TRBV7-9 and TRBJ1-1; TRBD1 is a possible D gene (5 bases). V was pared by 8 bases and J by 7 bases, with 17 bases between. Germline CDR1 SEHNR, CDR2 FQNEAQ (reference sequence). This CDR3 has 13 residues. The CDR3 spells CASSRSGAFEAFF. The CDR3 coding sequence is TGTGCCAGCTCGAGAAGCGGGGCGTTTGAAGCTTTCTTT.

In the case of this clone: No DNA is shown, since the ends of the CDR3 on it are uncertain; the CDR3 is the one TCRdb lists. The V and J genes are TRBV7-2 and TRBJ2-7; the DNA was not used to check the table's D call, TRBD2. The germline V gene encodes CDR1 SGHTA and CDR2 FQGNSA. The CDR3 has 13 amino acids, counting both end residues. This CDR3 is CASSLVGGGAWYF.

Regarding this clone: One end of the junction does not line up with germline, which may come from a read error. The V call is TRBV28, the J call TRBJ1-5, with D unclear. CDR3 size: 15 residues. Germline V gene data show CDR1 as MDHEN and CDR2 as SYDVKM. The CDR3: CASSFGVKSNQSQHF. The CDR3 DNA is TGTGCCAGCAGTTTCGGGGTGAAGAGCAATCAGTCCCAGCATTTT.

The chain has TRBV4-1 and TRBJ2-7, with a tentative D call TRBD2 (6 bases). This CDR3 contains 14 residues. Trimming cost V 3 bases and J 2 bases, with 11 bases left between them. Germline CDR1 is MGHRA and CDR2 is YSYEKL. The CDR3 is CASSQGLLPYEQYF. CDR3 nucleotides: TGCGCCAGCAGCCAGGGACTTCTTCCCTACGAGCAGTACTTC.